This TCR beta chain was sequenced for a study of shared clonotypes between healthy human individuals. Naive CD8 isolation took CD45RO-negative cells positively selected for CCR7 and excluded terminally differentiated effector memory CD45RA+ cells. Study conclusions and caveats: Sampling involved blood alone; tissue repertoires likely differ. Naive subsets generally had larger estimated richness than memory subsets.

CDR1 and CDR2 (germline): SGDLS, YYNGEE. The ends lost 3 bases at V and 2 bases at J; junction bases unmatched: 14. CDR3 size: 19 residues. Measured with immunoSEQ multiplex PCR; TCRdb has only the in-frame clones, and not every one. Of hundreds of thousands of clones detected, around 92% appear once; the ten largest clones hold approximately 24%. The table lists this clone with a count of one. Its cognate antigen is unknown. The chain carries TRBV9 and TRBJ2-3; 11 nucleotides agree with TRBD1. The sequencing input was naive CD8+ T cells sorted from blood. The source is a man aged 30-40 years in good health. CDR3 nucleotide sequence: TGTGCCAGCAGCGATCCCGGGACAGGGGGTTCAAGGTTCACAGATACGCAGTATTTT. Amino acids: CASSDPGTGGSRFTDTQYF.